Included here is one TCR beta chain sequence, with context. Its antigen is not identified. Amplification targeted TCR beta CDR3 regions from RNA transcripts. The HTBI set primed first-round TCR CDR3 RT-PCR. In TCRdb, the multiplex PCR reads were re-called with MiXCR into one record per CDR3 protein. The table records around 370,000 distinct CDR3 sequences, under 20% of them present only once. This sample was included in a study of T cells in Graves' hyperthyroidism and ophthalmopathy. Study context: At the time of initial diagnosis and before any treatment, peripheral blood was collected. Findings and caveats of the study: The model identified upcoming ophthalmopathy a median around 7.1 months ahead of onset.

The cohort's ophthalmopathy patients, a group with duration under 3 months, had a Clinical Activity Score of at least 3 and a NOSPECS grade of at least 4. Clinical symptoms, serum thyroxine and TRAb, thyroid ultrasound and orbital computed tomography were used for the diagnoses. Trimming shortened V by 7 bases and J by 5 bases, and 14 bases separated the two germline ends. Germline assignment: CDR1 SQVTM and CDR2 ANQGSEA. The CDR3 totals 13 residues. The sequence came from a man between 18 and 29 years old with Graves' ophthalmopathy. The sample was blood. The chain recombines TRBV29-1 with TRBJ2-2; a weak D match, TRBD2 (6 bases). The CDR3 loop reads CSAGRGGTGELFF. The CDR3 region has the DNA TGCAGCGCCGGCCGGGGAGGTACCGGGGAGCTGTTTTTT.